This T cell receptor beta chain was sequenced during a study of shared clonotypes between healthy human individuals. Trimming took 0 bases from V and 1 from J, leaving 7 bases between them. Germline V gene sequence: CDR1 SGHTA, CDR2 FQGNSA. CDR3 size: 14 residues. On this clone: The sample holds other DNA sequences that translate to the same CDR3.

Here immunoSEQ multiplex PCR was the method, and the copy in TCRdb shows in-frame clones only, minus some. This sample has 700,000 or so clones; about three quarters occur once, and the top ten carry roughly 1.8%. The sequence came from a woman aged 25 to 45 in good health. This rearrangement joins TRBV7-2 to TRBJ2-7; D gene ambiguous. Sample: memory CD4+ T cells sorted from blood. The sample's subset: CD45RA-negative fraction. The CDR3 DNA is TGTGCCAGCAGCTTAGCGGGCCGATCCTACGAGCAGTACTTC. Translating gives CASSLAGRSYEQYF. The variable domain in full, completed from reference TRBV7-2 and TRBJ2-7, reads GAGVSQSPSNKVTEKGKDVELRCDPISGHTALYWYRQSLGQGLEFLIYFQGNSAPDKSGLPSDRFSAERTGGSVSTLTIQRTQQEDSAVYLCASSLAGRSYEQYFGPGTRLTVT.